This TCR beta chain was documented in a study of T cell clonotyping in hematopoietic cell transplantation. Findings of the study overall: After transplant, recipient diversity fell while pathologically expanded clonotypes grew through day 180. At the given depth, recipient repertoires were over 97% de novo clonotypes. No sorting was done, leaving CD4 and CD8 contributions mixed.

V lost 6 bases, J lost 4 bases, and 9 bases stayed unmatched. The CDR3 runs 14 residues. Germline V gene lookup returns CDR1 SQVTM and CDR2 ANQGSEA. Samples: about 28 days before transplant, then days 30, 100 and 180 after. Produced via immunoSEQ multiplex PCR; TCRdb's table is partial and in-frame only. The sample has some 6,000 clones, around four fifths seen once; the top ten hold over 35%. About this clone itself: Its antigen is currently unknown.

The chain employs TRBV29-1 and TRBJ2-7; 10 bases align to TRBD2. The specimen was peripheral blood mononuclear cells, collected 180 days after allogeneic stem cell transplant. The TCR was taken from an older male patient who had an allogeneic stem cell transplant from an unrelated donor, so T cells may come from the graft donor. Some clones in this sample may be carry-over from other donors' samples. The CDR3 nucleotides are TGCAGCGTGGTAGGGGCTAGCGGGAGTTACGAGCAGTACTTC. This gives the protein CSVVGASGSYEQYF.